The 8 T cell receptor beta chains reported below all come from one sample, sequenced in a study of blood T cell repertoires in COVID-19. TCRdb's table, derived via immunoSEQ multiplex PCR, lists solely in-frame clones and lacks some. The data hold 150,000 to 200,000 clones, with 85% to 90% observed a single time. The source material was peripheral blood. The receptors were gathered from a man between 18 and 35 years old with acute or convalescent COVID-19.

Note on this clone: The sample holds other DNA sequences that translate to the same CDR3. The rearrangement links TRBV5-1 to TRBJ2-2; TRBD2 matches 7 bases. Germline V gene data show CDR1 as SGHRS and CDR2 as YFSETQ. V lost 0 bases to trimming and J lost 2 bases; unmatched junction nucleotides: 1. CDR3 length: 15 residues. CDR3 residues: CASSLAGGNTGELFF. The CDR3 nucleotides read TGCGCCAGCAGCTTGGCGGGGGGTAACACCGGGGAGCTGTTTTTT.

The gene calls are TRBV19 and TRBJ1-5; a weak D match, TRBD1 (5 bases). V lost 4 bases and J 7 bases, leaving 20 bases between the germline ends. Per germline, CDR1 LNHDA and CDR2 SQIVND (reference sequence). The CDR3 consists of 16 residues. Here the CDR3 reads CASSTQLQVYGQPQHF. The CDR3 DNA follows: TGTGCCAGTAGTACCCAGTTACAGGTCTATGGCCAGCCCCAGCATTTT.

This clone was seen once. The gene calls are TRBV2 and TRBJ2-3; perhaps TRBD1 as D (6 bases). Germline values: CDR1 SNHLY, CDR2 FYNNEI. Trimming cost V 6 bases and J 1 base, with 17 bases left between them. The CDR3 covers 16 residues. This CDR3 is CASRPDSSPGTDTQYF. The CDR3 DNA follows: TGTGCCAGCAGGCCGGACAGTTCTCCTGGCACAGATACGCAGTATTTT.

V and J are TRBV30 and TRBJ1-6, with 8 bases fitting TRBD1. V trimming: 3 bases; J trimming: 6 bases; junction bases outside the gene matches: 7. The CDR3 totals 15 residues. Germline V gene data show CDR1 as GTSNPN and CDR2 as SVGIG (reference sequence). The CDR3 nucleotides are TGTGCCTGGAGGAGACAGGGGATTGGTAATTCACCCCTCCACTTT. Translating gives CAWRRQGIGNSPLHF.

The chain has TRBV7-2 and TRBJ2-2, with D maybe TRBD2 (5 bases). The CDR3 covers 13 residues. V lost 4 bases to trimming and J lost 8 bases, with 11 bases between them. The V gene's germline CDR1 is SGHTA and CDR2 FQGNSA. In DNA, the CDR3 is TGTGCCAGCAGCTCCCGGGAAGGGGGGGAGCTGTTTTTT. Amino acid sequence: CASSSREGGELFF.

This chain connects TRBV28 to TRBJ2-7; maybe TRBD2 (5 bases). Germline CDR1 is MDHEN and CDR2 is SYDVKM. Trimming left V 6 bases short and J 2 bases short, with 11 bases between. The CDR3 contains 13 residues. The CDR3 reads CASSPGWTYEQYF. CDR3 in DNA: TGTGCCAGCAGCCCGGGATGGACCTACGAGCAGTACTTC.

This clone appeared once. The chain carries TRBV4-2 and TRBJ1-1; the D gene is possibly TRBD1 (6 bases). The length of the CDR3 is 16 residues. The ends were cut back, 0 bases at V and 0 bases at J, with 11 bases in the middle. Per the germline V gene, CDR1 is LGHNA and CDR2 is YNFKEQ. CDR3 DNA sequence: TGTGCCAGCAGCCAAGATCGAAGGGGGATGAACACTGAAGCTTTCTTT. It is translated as CASSQDRRGMNTEAFF.

The chain has TRBV12-3 or TRBV12-4 and TRBJ2-1; D ambiguous. The CDR3 loop spans 12 amino acids. The germline V and J ends were trimmed by 2 bases and 12 bases, with 11 bases remaining between them. CDR3 nucleotides: TGTGCCAGCAGTTTAAGCCCGGGTCGGCAGTTCTTC. Its protein product is CASSLSPGRQFF.